The following is a T cell receptor beta chain sequence with its context. The antigen is not known. This entry belongs to a study of cytomegalovirus exposure and HLA in healthy donors. Findings and limits, study-wide: Follow-up analysis later connected one missense variant in DCLRE1C with trimming of TCR beta V- and J-genes. The study listed about 150 cytomegalovirus-associated TCR beta chains.

Amplification used 60 Vbeta primers and 13 Jbeta primers. Clones were sequenced by immunoSEQ multiplex PCR, and TCRdb holds only the in-frame ones, with some missing. The sample lists 100,000 to 150,000 clones, around 72% occurring once. The sequencing sample was made of PBMCs. The TCR comes from a woman in her thirties or forties in good health and CMV-seronegative.

The DNA of the CDR3 is TGTGCCAGCAGCCTCCGGGACAGGGCAAGCAATCAGCCCCAGCATTTT. This gives the protein CASSLRDRASNQPQHF. The chain joins TRBV7-8 to TRBJ1-5; 9 bases are shared with TRBD1. Germline V gives CDR1 SGHVS, CDR2 FQNEAQ. Trimming at V came to 5 bases and at J to 1 base, leaving 6 bases not matched to a gene. The CDR3 sequence is 16 residues long.